These 21 T cell receptor beta chains were all obtained from the same sample, sequenced in a study of CD4 T cells in relation to SARS-CoV-2 and coronaviruses. Which antigens these TCRs recognize remains unknown. Before the COVID-19 pandemic, during about 2011-2019, CD4+ T cells were taken from unexposed donors. The cells were cultured for around ten days before CD4+ T cells were isolated. The data were produced by immunoSEQ multiplex PCR, yet TCRdb's version contains in-frame clones alone and is incomplete. The sample has about 18,000 clones, around 81% seen once. The source material was CD4+ T cells from PBMCs, cultured in vitro. These receptors were taken from a human donor in good health.

The rearrangement joins TRBV4-1 to TRBJ2-1; 8 nucleotides agree with TRBD2. From germline, CDR1 is MGHRA and CDR2 YSYEKL. The CDR3 sequence is 17 residues long. V lost 1 base, J lost 2 bases, and 7 bases stayed unmatched. The chain's CDR3 is CASSQARREGTYNEQFF. In nucleotides, the CDR3 is TGCGCCAGCAGCCAAGCCCGACGGGAGGGGACCTACAATGAGCAGTTCTTC.

V and J are TRBV7-2 and TRBJ1-5, with 7 positions matching TRBD1. CDR3 length equals 13 residues. Trimming at V came to 4 bases and at J to 7 bases, leaving 4 bases not matched to a gene. Germline assignment: CDR1 SGHTA and CDR2 FQGNSA. DNA for the CDR3: TGTGCCAGCAGCTCAATGGACAGGCAGCCCCAGCATTTT. It translates to CASSSMDRQPQHF.

The V and J genes are TRBV5-1 and TRBJ2-7; maybe TRBD1 (5 bases). Germline assignment: CDR1 SGHRS and CDR2 YFSETQ. This CDR3 region has 15 residues. The V end was cut by 4 bases, the J end by 1 base, with 15 bases between. CDR3 bases: TGCGCCAGCAGCCCGACAGACTTTTCTTCCTACGAGCAGTACTTC. Its translation is CASSPTDFSSYEQYF.

CDR3 residues: CASSPTGNTEAFF. The CDR3 region has the DNA TGTGCCAGCTCGCCGACTGGGAACACTGAAGCTTTCTTT. The chain carries TRBV18 and TRBJ1-1; D gene ambiguous. This CDR3 comprises 13 residues. CDR1 and CDR2 (germline): KGHSH, LQKENI. V was cut by 6 bases and J by 1 base, with 9 bases left in between.

This CDR3 is CASRVGGDSTEAFF. For the CDR3, the DNA is TGTGCCAGCAGAGTGGGGGGGGATAGCACTGAAGCTTTCTTT. The chain couples TRBV5-4 to TRBJ1-1, with D possibly being TRBD1 (5 bases). This CDR3 is 14 amino acids long. With 5 bases removed from V and 4 bases from J, the gap between germline ends came to 15 bases. Per germline, CDR1 SGHNT and CDR2 YYREEE (reference sequence).

V gene TRBV19 combines with J gene TRBJ1-4, with TRBD1 identical over 7 bases. This CDR3 has 14 residues. The V segment lost 3 bases and the J segment 8 bases; nucleotides outside the gene matches: 6. Germline CDR1 LNHDA, CDR2 SQIVND (reference sequence). The CDR3 nucleotides are TGTGCCAGTAGTATCGACAGGGAAAGGGAAAAACTGTTTTTT. It translates to CASSIDREREKLFF.

This clone was recorded only once. The chain recombines TRBV4-3 with TRBJ1-1, with a possible D match to TRBD1 (5 bases). Trimming pared 0 bases from V and 4 bases from J, leaving 9 bases between. The CDR3 loop spans 14 amino acids. Germline V lookup: CDR1 LGHNA, CDR2 YSLEER. Written as DNA, the CDR3 is TGCGCCAGCAGCCAAGAAGGCGGGGGCACTGAAGCTTTCTTT. Translation gives CASSQEGGGTEAFF.

The chain employs TRBV9 and TRBJ2-5, with D possibly called TRBD1 or TRBD2 (5 bases each). The CDR3 covers 17 residues. Per germline, CDR1 SGDLS and CDR2 YYNGEE. V gave up 0 bases and J gave up 5 bases, with 20 bases separating them. The CDR3 sequence: CASSVAALRDPGETQYF. The CDR3 DNA reads as TGTGCCAGCAGCGTAGCGGCCCTCCGGGACCCCGGCGAGACCCAGTACTTC.

The CDR3 DNA reads as TGTGCCAGCAGCCAAGAGGGACACCCCAGGACTGAAGCTTTCTTT. It specifies CASSQEGHPRTEAFF. V is TRBV3-1 (or the pseudogene TRBV3-2) and J is TRBJ1-1; possibly TRBD1 for D (6 bases). Trimming removed 0 bases from V and 5 bases from J, with 13 bases in between. Germline-derived CDR1 and CDR2 are LGHDT and YNNKEL (reference sequence). The CDR3 contains 15 residues.

V usage is TRBV6-2 or TRBV6-3 and J usage is TRBJ2-7; maybe TRBD2 (5 bases). Between the trimmed V and J ends, which lost 4 bases and 9 bases, there was a span of 10 bases. Germline V gene lookup returns CDR1 MNHEY and CDR2 SVGEGT. The CDR3 spans 11 residues. CDR3 loop: CASSLSGVQYF. For the CDR3, the DNA is TGTGCCAGCAGTTTAAGCGGCGTGCAGTACTTC.

The genes are TRBV3-1 (or the pseudogene TRBV3-2) and TRBJ2-1, with D hard to call. The V end lost 0 bases, the J end lost 3 bases, and 12 bases lay between the germline ends. Germline values: CDR1 LGHDT, CDR2 YNNKEL (reference sequence). This CDR3 contains 16 residues. The CDR3 DNA is TGTGCCAGCAGCCAAGATAAGCACGGATTCTACAATGAGCAGTTCTTC. Amino acids: CASSQDKHGFYNEQFF.

The chain uses TRBV11-2 and TRBJ2-2, with no clear D. Germline V gene sequence: CDR1 SGHAT, CDR2 FQNNGV. There are 14 residues in the CDR3. The V end was cut by 5 bases, the J end by 4 bases, with 11 bases between. For the CDR3, the DNA is TGTGCCAGCAGCCTCGAAGCTGGCACCGGGGAGCTGTTTTTT. Translated: CASSLEAGTGELFF.

The CDR3 nucleotides are TGTGCCAGCTCACCCGGACAGCAAGAGACCCAGTACTTC. Translating gives CASSPGQQETQYF. V usage is TRBV18 and J usage is TRBJ2-5, with D perhaps TRBD1 (6 bases). Germline loops: CDR1 KGHSH, CDR2 LQKENI. Trimming stripped 3 bases from V and 2 bases from J, with 7 bases between. This CDR3 is built from 13 residues.

This clone showed up just a few times. This chain joins TRBV9 and TRBJ1-2; perhaps TRBD1 as D (6 bases). The germline V gene has CDR1 SGDLS and CDR2 YYNGEE. The CDR3 is 12 residues long. Trimming left V 5 bases short and J 7 bases short, with 12 bases between. CDR3 region: CASSGGGVGYTF. In DNA, the CDR3 is TGTGCCAGCAGTGGAGGGGGAGTTGGCTACACCTTC.

The chain is built from TRBV2 and TRBJ2-5, with TRBD1 matching 7 bases. Germline V gene sequence: CDR1 SNHLY, CDR2 FYNNEI. Trimming took 1 base from V and 0 from J; bases not matched to a gene: 2. CDR3 size: 15 residues. The CDR3 nucleotides are TGTGCCAGCAGTGAAGGTGACAGGGACCAAGAGACCCAGTACTTC. Its translation is CASSEGDRDQETQYF.

CDR3: CATVRVLPTGNEQFF. The CDR3 nucleotides read TGTGCCACCGTAAGAGTCCTTCCGACTGGGAATGAGCAGTTCTTC. The V and J genes are TRBV6-5 and TRBJ2-1, with no clear D. CDR3 length equals 15 residues. Per germline, CDR1 MNHEY and CDR2 SVGAGI. V was clipped by 10 bases and J by 7 bases, with 23 bases between them.

V usage is TRBV29-1 and J usage is TRBJ2-4, with 7 bases identical to TRBD1. CDR3 size: 13 residues. Losses at the gene ends were 5 bases for V and 6 bases for J; bases not matched to a gene: 7. CDR1 is SQVTM, CDR2 ANQGSEA, per germline. The CDR3 nucleotides read TGCAGCGTTCGACAGGGTGGCAGAAACATTCAGTACTTC. Translation gives CSVRQGGRNIQYF.

The rearrangement joins TRBV7-6 to TRBJ2-3; weak D call: TRBD1 (6 bases). Germline assignment: CDR1 SGHVS and CDR2 FNYEAQ. CDR3 length: 15 residues. The V end lost 5 bases, the J end lost 1 base, and 13 bases lay between the germline ends. The CDR3 sequence: CASSHRVSGTDTQYF. The DNA for the CDR3 is TGTGCCAGCAGCCACAGGGTCAGTGGCACAGATACGCAGTATTTT. The variable domain in full, completed from reference TRBV7-6 and TRBJ2-3, reads GAGVSQSPRYKVTKRGQDVALRCDPISGHVSLYWYRQALGQGPEFLTYFNYEAQQDKSGLPNDRFSAERPEGSISTLTIQRTEQRDSAMYRCASSHRVSGTDTQYFGPGTRLTVL.

The gene calls are TRBV6-2 or TRBV6-3 and TRBJ1-1; 10 bases map to TRBD1. The germline gives CDR1 MNHEY, CDR2 SVGEGT. The CDR3 contains 16 residues. J lost 4 bases, V lost 0 bases, and 5 bases had no gene match. CDR3: CASSYSGDRGGTEAFF. The CDR3 coding sequence is TGTGCCAGCAGTTACTCCGGGGACAGGGGTGGCACTGAAGCTTTCTTT.

The genes are TRBV3-1 (or the pseudogene TRBV3-2) and TRBJ1-4; the D is unclear. Per the germline V gene, CDR1 is LGHDT and CDR2 is YNNKEL (reference sequence). The CDR3 contains 12 residues. V was cut by 3 bases and J by 13 bases, with 12 bases left in between. CDR3 sequence: CASSHDGERLFF. The CDR3 coding sequence is TGTGCCAGCAGCCATGATGGGGAGCGACTGTTTTTT.

The chain uses TRBV5-1 and TRBJ1-1, with D unresolved. The CDR3 is made up of 14 amino acids. Trimming left V 5 bases short and J 2 bases short, with 13 bases between. Germline CDR1 and CDR2: SGHRS and YFSETQ. In DNA, the CDR3 is TGCGCCAGCAGAAAATCCCGGGATAACACTGAAGCTTTCTTT. This sequence encodes CASRKSRDNTEAFF.